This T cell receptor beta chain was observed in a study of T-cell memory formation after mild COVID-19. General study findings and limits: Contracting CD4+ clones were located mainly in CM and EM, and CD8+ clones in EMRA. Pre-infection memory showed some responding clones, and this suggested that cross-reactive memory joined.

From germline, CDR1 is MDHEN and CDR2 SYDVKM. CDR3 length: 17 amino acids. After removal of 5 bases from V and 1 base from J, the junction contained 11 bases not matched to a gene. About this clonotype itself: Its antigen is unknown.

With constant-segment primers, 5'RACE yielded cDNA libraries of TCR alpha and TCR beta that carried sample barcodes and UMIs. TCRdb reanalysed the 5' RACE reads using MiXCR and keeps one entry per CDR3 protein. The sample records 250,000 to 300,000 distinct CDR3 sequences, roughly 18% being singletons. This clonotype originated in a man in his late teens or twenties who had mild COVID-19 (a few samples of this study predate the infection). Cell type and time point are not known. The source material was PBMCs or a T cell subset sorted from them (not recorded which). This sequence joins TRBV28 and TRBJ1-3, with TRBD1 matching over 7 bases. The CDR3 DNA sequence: TGTGCCAGCAGTCCACCCAACAGGGGTTTTTCTGGAAACACCATATATTTT. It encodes CASSPPNRGFSGNTIYF.